These T cell receptor beta chains were read from a single sample in a study of beta chain features in type 1 diabetes. Here immunoSEQ multiplex PCR was the method, and the copy in TCRdb shows in-frame clones only, minus some. The top ten clones hold around 2.1% of a sample with about 150,000 clones, more than 9.5% of them seen once. Input material: central memory CD4+ T cells from blood. The receptors come from a man between 18 and 35 years old in good health. The CDR3 runs from the conserved cysteine through the conserved F or W. The order of the fields is V gene, clone size, J gene, D gene, CDR3 DNA, CDR3 protein. A D gene is named only where the DNA matches it firmly. Not all rows give a size; the values are once, few, many and, for expanded clones, a class.

v_call: TRBV28
clone_size: NA
j_call: TRBJ2-1
d_call: NA
cdr3_nt: TGTGCCAGCAGTCCTGGACGGACCTTATACAATGAGCAGTTCTTC
cdr3_aa: CASSPGRTLYNEQFF

v_call: TRBV9
clone_size: NA
j_call: TRBJ1-3
d_call: NA
cdr3_nt: TGTGCCAGCAGCGTGACTCCGACCTCTGGAAACACCATATATTTT
cdr3_aa: CASSVTPTSGNTIYF

v_call: TRBV7-2
clone_size: NA
j_call: TRBJ2-5
d_call: NA
cdr3_nt: TGTGCCAGCAGCCTGCAACTAAAAGAGACCCAGTACTTC
cdr3_aa: CASSLQLKETQYF

v_call: TRBV29-1
clone_size: NA
j_call: TRBJ2-1
d_call: TRBD2
cdr3_nt: TGCAGCACCGGTTGGGCTAGCGGAGCCTACAATGAGCAGTTCTTC
cdr3_aa: CSTGWASGAYNEQFF

v_call: TRBV5-6
clone_size: few
j_call: TRBJ1-5
d_call: NA
cdr3_nt: TGTGCCAGCAGCCCCCAGGGTGGCAGGGCGAATCAGCCCCAGCATTTT
cdr3_aa: CASSPQGGRANQPQHF

v_call: TRBV7-2
clone_size: few
j_call: TRBJ2-7
d_call: NA
cdr3_nt: TGTGCCAGCAGCCCGCGGTGGGACGGAACCTACGAGCAGTACTTC
cdr3_aa: CASSPRWDGTYEQYF

v_call: TRBV2
clone_size: NA
j_call: TRBJ1-5
d_call: NA
cdr3_nt: TGTGCCAGCAGCGACAAGGTTAGCAATCAGCCCCAGCATTTT
cdr3_aa: CASSDKVSNQPQHF

v_call: TRBV7-2
clone_size: few
j_call: TRBJ1-6
d_call: TRBD1
cdr3_nt: TGTGCCAGCAGCTTCGGGGCCGTACGGAGGGCAGGGGGTTCACCCCTCCACTTT
cdr3_aa: CASSFGAVRRAGGSPLHF

v_call: TRBV5-6
clone_size: few
j_call: TRBJ2-3
d_call: NA
cdr3_nt: TGTGCCAGCAGCTTGGACAACAGGGAGGACACAGATACGCAGTATTTT
cdr3_aa: CASSLDNREDTDTQYF

v_call: TRBV15
clone_size: NA
j_call: TRBJ2-7
d_call: NA
cdr3_nt: TGTGCCACCAGCAGAGGGCATGGATTTCCCGAGCAGTACTTC
cdr3_aa: CATSRGHGFPEQYF

v_call: TRBV7-2
clone_size: NA
j_call: TRBJ2-3
d_call: NA
cdr3_nt: TGTGCCAGCAGCTTAGCAGGGCGGGGGCGCACAGATACGCAGTATTTT
cdr3_aa: CASSLAGRGRTDTQYF

v_call: TRBV18
clone_size: many
j_call: TRBJ2-1
d_call: NA
cdr3_nt: TGTGCCAGCTCACCATTGGACGGCTTCAATGAGCAGTTCTTC
cdr3_aa: CASSPLDGFNEQFF

v_call: TRBV11-3
clone_size: few
j_call: TRBJ2-3
d_call: TRBD2
cdr3_nt: TGTGCCAGCAGCTTAGGGACTAGCGGGAGCACAGATACGCAGTATTTT
cdr3_aa: CASSLGTSGSTDTQYF

v_call: TRBV20-1
clone_size: few
j_call: TRBJ2-7
d_call: NA
cdr3_nt: TGCAGTGCTAGAGCCCAGGCCGAGCAGTACTTC
cdr3_aa: CSARAQAEQYF

v_call: TRBV28
clone_size: NA
j_call: TRBJ2-1
d_call: NA
cdr3_nt: TGTGCTGCCAGGGGTTTCGATGAGCAGTTCTTC
cdr3_aa: CAARGFDEQFF

v_call: TRBV5-4
clone_size: few
j_call: TRBJ2-2
d_call: NA
cdr3_nt: TGTGCCAGCAGCTTGGACCCGAACACCGGGGAGCTGTTTTTT
cdr3_aa: CASSLDPNTGELFF

v_call: TRBV7-9
clone_size: NA
j_call: TRBJ1-4
d_call: TRBD1
cdr3_nt: TGTGCCAGCAGCGGACAGGGGACTGCTGAAAAACTGTTTTTT
cdr3_aa: CASSGQGTAEKLFF

v_call: TRBV4-2
clone_size: NA
j_call: TRBJ2-3
d_call: NA
cdr3_nt: TGTGCCAGCAGCCAAGGGGCGGGGACGCAGTATTTT
cdr3_aa: CASSQGAGTQYF

v_call: TRBV2
clone_size: few
j_call: TRBJ1-2
d_call: NA
cdr3_nt: TGTGCCAGCAGTGAAGTAAACGCAAAGACAGGAAACTATGGCTACACCTTC
cdr3_aa: CASSEVNAKTGNYGYTF

v_call: TRBV18
clone_size: NA
j_call: TRBJ2-3
d_call: TRBD2
cdr3_nt: TGTGCCAGCTCACCAAGCGGGGGGGCGGCAGATACGCAGTATTTT
cdr3_aa: CASSPSGGAADTQYF

v_call: TRBV18
clone_size: NA
j_call: TRBJ2-7
d_call: NA
cdr3_nt: TGTGCCAGCTCCCAGGGTCAGGAGCAGTACTTC
cdr3_aa: CASSQGQEQYF

v_call: TRBV7-3
clone_size: few
j_call: TRBJ1-2
d_call: TRBD1
cdr3_nt: TGTGCCAGCAGCCCGGACAGGGTGGGTGGCTACACCTTC
cdr3_aa: CASSPDRVGGYTF

v_call: TRBV4-3
clone_size: NA
j_call: TRBJ1-2
d_call: NA
cdr3_nt: TGCGCCAGCAGCCATCCCGGGACATCCCATGGCTACACCTTC
cdr3_aa: CASSHPGTSHGYTF

v_call: TRBV7-9
clone_size: many
j_call: TRBJ2-3
d_call: NA
cdr3_nt: TGTGCCAGCATCCCTAGCACAATTGGTACGCAGTATTTT
cdr3_aa: CASIPSTIGTQYF

v_call: TRBV18
clone_size: few
j_call: TRBJ2-7
d_call: TRBD1
cdr3_nt: TGTGCCAGCTCACCGGGACAGGGAACCGAGCAGTACTTC
cdr3_aa: CASSPGQGTEQYF

v_call: TRBV4-3
clone_size: few
j_call: TRBJ2-3
d_call: NA
cdr3_nt: TGCGCCAGCAGCCAAGATGGGGCGGCTTCCGGGGCAGATACGCAGTATTTT
cdr3_aa: CASSQDGAASGADTQYF

v_call: TRBV6-6
clone_size: NA
j_call: TRBJ2-3
d_call: NA
cdr3_nt: TGTGCCAGCAGTTACCCCGGGGCCACCGATACGCAGTATTTT
cdr3_aa: CASSYPGATDTQYF

v_call: TRBV18
clone_size: many
j_call: TRBJ2-1
d_call: NA
cdr3_nt: TGTGCCAGCTCCAGAAGCAGGGACAATGAGCAGTTCTTC
cdr3_aa: CASSRSRDNEQFF

v_call: TRBV20-1
clone_size: few
j_call: TRBJ2-1
d_call: NA
cdr3_nt: TGCAGCTCCCGTAGGCCGGGGGAGCAGTTCTTC
cdr3_aa: CSSRRPGEQFF

v_call: TRBV29-1
clone_size: few
j_call: TRBJ2-3
d_call: TRBD2
cdr3_nt: TGCAGCGCAAACGGGGGGGCCGGAGGGGATACGCAGTATTTT
cdr3_aa: CSANGGAGGDTQYF

v_call: TRBV18
clone_size: NA
j_call: TRBJ2-5
d_call: NA
cdr3_nt: TGTGCCAGCTCACCACCTCCACAAAGGGAGACCCAGTACTTC
cdr3_aa: CASSPPPQRETQYF

v_call: TRBV4-3
clone_size: NA
j_call: TRBJ2-7
d_call: NA
cdr3_nt: TGCGCCAGCAGCGTCGGACAGTCCTACGAGCAGTACTTC
cdr3_aa: CASSVGQSYEQYF

v_call: TRBV10-3
clone_size: NA
j_call: TRBJ2-7
d_call: TRBD1
cdr3_nt: TGTGCCATCAGTTTCCGGGACAGGCGGTACTTC
cdr3_aa: CAISFRDRRYF

v_call: TRBV13
clone_size: NA
j_call: TRBJ2-5
d_call: TRBD2
cdr3_nt: TGTGCCAGCGGCTTCCGGGGGGATCAAGAGACCCAGTACTTC
cdr3_aa: CASGFRGDQETQYF

v_call: TRBV2
clone_size: few
j_call: TRBJ2-6
d_call: NA
cdr3_nt: TGTGCCAGCAGTGTAAAAACCCTCGGGGCCAACGTCCTGACTTTC
cdr3_aa: CASSVKTLGANVLTF

v_call: TRBV2
clone_size: few
j_call: TRBJ2-1
d_call: NA
cdr3_nt: TGTGCCAGCAGTGAAGCCTCGGAGGAGCAGTTCTTC
cdr3_aa: CASSEASEEQFF

v_call: TRBV15
clone_size: few
j_call: TRBJ2-6
d_call: NA
cdr3_nt: TGTGCCACCAACCCGACCCCGGGGGCCAACGTCCTGACTTTC
cdr3_aa: CATNPTPGANVLTF

v_call: TRBV2
clone_size: NA
j_call: TRBJ1-5
d_call: NA
cdr3_nt: TGTGCCAGCAGTGGAGGGAACAATCAGCCCCAGCATTTT
cdr3_aa: CASSGGNNQPQHF

v_call: TRBV7-2
clone_size: NA
j_call: TRBJ2-3
d_call: TRBD1
cdr3_nt: TGTGCCAGCAGCTTAACAGGGGGGAAAGATACGCAGTATTTT
cdr3_aa: CASSLTGGKDTQYF

v_call: TRBV30
clone_size: NA
j_call: TRBJ1-6
d_call: NA
cdr3_nt: TGTGCCTGGAGTGTATCAGGGAGCTCCTATAATTCACCCCTCCACTTT
cdr3_aa: CAWSVSGSSYNSPLHF

v_call: TRBV7-3
clone_size: few
j_call: TRBJ2-5
d_call: NA
cdr3_nt: TGTGCCAGCAGCTCGACACTAACAGGGCTGGAGACCCAGTACTTC
cdr3_aa: CASSSTLTGLETQYF

v_call: TRBV7-2
clone_size: few
j_call: TRBJ2-7
d_call: NA
cdr3_nt: TGTGCCAGCAGCTTAGGTTATGGTCGCTACTCTACCTACGAGCAGTACTTC
cdr3_aa: CASSLGYGRYSTYEQYF

v_call: TRBV28
clone_size: NA
j_call: TRBJ1-5
d_call: NA
cdr3_nt: TGTGCCAGCAGTTTGCAGCCCCAGCATTTT
cdr3_aa: CASSLQPQHF

v_call: TRBV5-4
clone_size: few
j_call: TRBJ2-1
d_call: TRBD1
cdr3_nt: TGTGCCAGCAGCTTCGGACAGGGATCCCTCAATGAGCAGTTCTTC
cdr3_aa: CASSFGQGSLNEQFF

v_call: TRBV29-1
clone_size: few
j_call: TRBJ1-3
d_call: TRBD1
cdr3_nt: TGCAGCGTTGTACCGGGACAGGGTTGTAAAGGAAACACCATATATTTT
cdr3_aa: CSVVPGQGCKGNTIYF

v_call: TRBV9
clone_size: few
j_call: TRBJ2-3
d_call: NA
cdr3_nt: TGTGCCAGCAGCGTAGGCAAACAGCTAGGGGATACGCAGTATTTT
cdr3_aa: CASSVGKQLGDTQYF

v_call: TRBV5-1
clone_size: few
j_call: TRBJ2-7
d_call: NA
cdr3_nt: TGCGCCAGCTCTCCTCCAGGTGGGACCGAGCAGTACTTC
cdr3_aa: CASSPPGGTEQYF

v_call: TRBV30
clone_size: NA
j_call: TRBJ1-1
d_call: TRBD1
cdr3_nt: TGTGCCTGGAGTCCAGGGGGCCGGACCGGGACAATTTGGGCTTTCTTT
cdr3_aa: CAWSPGGRTGTIWAFF

v_call: TRBV15
clone_size: NA
j_call: TRBJ2-7
d_call: NA
cdr3_nt: TGTGCCACCAGCACGAGACGGAGCTCCTACGAGCAGTACTTC
cdr3_aa: CATSTRRSSYEQYF

v_call: TRBV11-3
clone_size: NA
j_call: TRBJ2-1
d_call: TRBD2
cdr3_nt: TGTGCCAGCAGACCCGGGACTAGTTACAATGAGCAGTTCTTC
cdr3_aa: CASRPGTSYNEQFF

v_call: TRBV7-6
clone_size: few
j_call: TRBJ1-2
d_call: NA
cdr3_nt: TGTGCCAGCAGCTTACCGGTAGGGTCCACTAACTATGGCTACACCTTC
cdr3_aa: CASSLPVGSTNYGYTF

v_call: TRBV7-2
clone_size: few
j_call: TRBJ1-1
d_call: NA
cdr3_nt: TGTGCCAGCAGCTTAGTGAGGGTAGCGGGGTACACTGAAGCTTTCTTT
cdr3_aa: CASSLVRVAGYTEAFF

v_call: TRBV30
clone_size: few
j_call: TRBJ1-2
d_call: TRBD1
cdr3_nt: TGTGCCTGGAGTCCGCCACAGGGGGCGAACTATGGCTACACCTTC
cdr3_aa: CAWSPPQGANYGYTF

v_call: TRBV11-2
clone_size: NA
j_call: TRBJ2-1
d_call: TRBD2
cdr3_nt: TGTGCCAGCAGCCGCCGACTAGCGGGAGAGAGCTCCTACAATGAGCAGTTCTTC
cdr3_aa: CASSRRLAGESSYNEQFF

v_call: TRBV9
clone_size: few
j_call: TRBJ1-1
d_call: NA
cdr3_nt: TGTGCCAGCAGCGAGCGGGCCGTAGGTACCGGTGAAGCTTTCTTT
cdr3_aa: CASSERAVGTGEAFF

v_call: TRBV29-1
clone_size: many
j_call: TRBJ2-7
d_call: NA
cdr3_nt: TGCAGCGCAGTCGGACCGCTTGAGCAGTACTTC
cdr3_aa: CSAVGPLEQYF

v_call: TRBV19
clone_size: few
j_call: TRBJ2-5
d_call: NA
cdr3_nt: TGTGCCAGTAGTTCCTACAGCCGACAAGAGACCCAGTACTTC
cdr3_aa: CASSSYSRQETQYF

v_call: TRBV4-3
clone_size: NA
j_call: TRBJ1-4
d_call: NA
cdr3_nt: TGCGCCAGCAGGACGAATCTACTTGCAACTAATGAAAAACTGTTTTTT
cdr3_aa: CASRTNLLATNEKLFF